Following are 9 T cell receptor beta chains from one sample sequenced in a study of identical twins. Via MiXCR, TCRdb re-called the 5' RACE reads, giving one row per CDR3 protein. This table has around 490,000 distinct CDR3 sequences, around 15% appearing once. The same sample was also used in a study of yellow fever vaccine responses in identical twins.

Sequenced material: CD4+ T cells sorted from blood. The receptor source for this set is a woman younger than 30 in good health.

The V gene is TRBV12-3 or TRBV12-4, the J gene TRBJ2-1, with D perhaps TRBD1 or TRBD2 (7 bases each). V lost 6 bases, J lost 8 bases, and 23 bases lay in between. CDR3 length equals 16 residues. This CDR3 reads CASSPGGARSGHEQFF. CDR3 sequence (DNA): TGTGCCAGCAGCCCAGGGGGGGCGCGGTCAGGACATGAGCAGTTCTTC.

This sequence joins TRBV10-3 and TRBJ2-5; unclear D gene. Germline CDR1 is ENHRY and CDR2 is SYGVKD. V gave up 2 bases and J gave up 1 base, with 11 bases separating them. The CDR3 sequence is 15 residues long. Here the CDR3 reads CAISEAVVPQETQYF. The CDR3, as DNA: TGTGCCATCAGTGAGGCGGTAGTGCCCCAAGAGACCCAGTACTTC.

In its sample, this clonotype was seen a few times. This sequence joins TRBV18 and TRBJ2-1, with 13 bases fitting TRBD2. The germline V gene has CDR1 KGHSH and CDR2 LQKENI. The CDR3 totals 15 residues. With 3 bases clipped from V and 9 bases from J, the junction kept 5 bases outside the gene matches. This CDR3 is CASSPWTSGSFEQFF. The CDR3 DNA is TGTGCCAGCTCACCCTGGACTAGCGGGAGTTTTGAGCAGTTCTTC.

V is TRBV12-3 or TRBV12-4 and J is TRBJ2-2; the match to TRBD2 covers 8 bases. Trimming at V came to 3 bases and at J to 4 bases, leaving 4 bases not matched to a gene. This CDR3 region has 15 residues. CDR3 residues: CASSLTGGLTGELFF. DNA for the CDR3: TGTGCCAGCAGTTTGACGGGGGGGCTCACCGGGGAGCTGTTTTTT.

V usage is TRBV7-8 and J usage is TRBJ2-2, with TRBD2 identical over 8 bases. After removal of 0 bases from V and 7 bases from J, the junction contained 10 bases not matched to a gene. CDR3 size: 17 residues. CDR1 SGHVS and CDR2 FQNEAQ come from the germline V gene. CDR3 protein: CASSLAGVAGSNGELFF. The CDR3 nucleotides are TGTGCCAGCAGCTTAGCCGGGGTAGCGGGGAGTAACGGGGAGCTGTTTTTT.

This chain uses TRBV13 with TRBJ2-2, with D possibly being TRBD2 (5 bases). Germline CDR1 reads PRHDT; CDR2 reads FYEKMQ (reference sequence). Deletions cut 5 bases from V and 4 bases from J, with 11 bases between. The CDR3 contains 14 residues. In DNA, the CDR3 is TGTGCCAGCAGCAGGCTAGCTCCCACCGGGGAGCTGTTTTTT. As protein: CASSRLAPTGELFF.

Ten or more counts support this clonotype. CDR3 bases: TGCAGCGCCGTGGGGGGGCGAGCGTCCGGGGAGCTGTTTTTT. Its protein is CSAVGGRASGELFF. The rearrangement joins TRBV29-1 to TRBJ2-2, with TRBD2 as a possible D gene (7 bases). CDR1 is SQVTM, CDR2 ANQGSEA, per germline. Between the trimmed V and J ends, which lost 7 bases and 6 bases, there was a span of 18 bases. CDR3 length: 14 residues.

The chain combines TRBV29-1 with TRBJ2-3, with 8 bases aligning to TRBD2. Germline lookup yields CDR1 SQVTM and CDR2 ANQGSEA. V shed 3 bases, J shed 2 bases, and the junction held 13 bases outside the gene matches. This CDR3 spans 17 amino acids. The CDR3: CSVDLPSLAGYTDTQYF. Here the CDR3 DNA reads TGCAGCGTTGATCTCCCCTCTCTAGCGGGCTACACAGATACGCAGTATTTT.

This clonotype was found many times. The V call is TRBV3-1, the J call TRBJ2-3; 9 bases fit TRBD2. The CDR3 runs to 17 residues. Trimming at V came to 4 bases and at J to 1 base, leaving 9 bases not matched to a gene. Germline CDR1 is LGHDT and CDR2 is YNNKEL (reference sequence). CDR3 in DNA: TGTGCCAGCAGCCTAGCGGGAGCGGACTGGGGCACAGATACGCAGTATTTT. Its protein is CASSLAGADWGTDTQYF.